Sequencing of this T cell receptor (beta chain) was carried out in a study of blood T cell repertoires in COVID-19. Overall study: The United States, Italy and Spain supplied acute and convalescent COVID-19 samples. T cells, B-cell-depleted T cells, or PBMCs provided the cDNA or gDNA that served as material.

In the original analysis: From reference gene primer amplification, estimates of nucleated cell counts were derived. Here immunoSEQ multiplex PCR was the method, and the copy in TCRdb shows in-frame clones only, minus some. V and J calls and clone size are as listed in that table; D and trimming were resolved from the DNA. Of under 75,000 clones in the sample, 80% to 90% are singletons; the top ten hold 2%. Trimming cost V 3 bases and J 4 bases; bases outside gene matches: 5. Germline loops: CDR1 GTSNPN, CDR2 SVGIG (reference sequence). The CDR3 runs to 13 residues. The origin of this receptor is a young man with acute or convalescent COVID-19. The specimen sequenced was peripheral blood. The V and J genes are TRBV30 and TRBJ1-2, with 7 positions matching TRBD1. CDR3 sequence reads: CAWRSGTAYGYTF. The CDR3 DNA sequence: TGTGCCTGGAGATCCGGGACAGCCTATGGCTACACCTTC.